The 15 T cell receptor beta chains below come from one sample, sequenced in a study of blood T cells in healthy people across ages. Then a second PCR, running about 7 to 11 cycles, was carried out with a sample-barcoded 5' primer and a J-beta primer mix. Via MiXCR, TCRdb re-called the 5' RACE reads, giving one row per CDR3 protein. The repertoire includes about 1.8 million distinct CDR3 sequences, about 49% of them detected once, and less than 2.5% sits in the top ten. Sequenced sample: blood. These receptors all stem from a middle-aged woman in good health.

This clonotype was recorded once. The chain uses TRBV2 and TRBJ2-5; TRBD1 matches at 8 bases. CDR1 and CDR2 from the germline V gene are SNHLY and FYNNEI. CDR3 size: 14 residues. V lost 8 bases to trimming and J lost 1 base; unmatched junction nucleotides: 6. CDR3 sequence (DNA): TGTGCCAGCGGTTATGACAGGGGCCAAGAGACCCAGTACTTC. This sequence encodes CASGYDRGQETQYF. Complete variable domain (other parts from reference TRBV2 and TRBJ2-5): EPEVTQTPSHQVTQMGQEVILRCVPISNHLYFYWYRQILGQKVEFLVSFYNNEISEKSEIFDDQFSVERPDGSNFTLKIRSTKLEDSAMYFCASGYDRGQETQYFGPGTRLLVL.

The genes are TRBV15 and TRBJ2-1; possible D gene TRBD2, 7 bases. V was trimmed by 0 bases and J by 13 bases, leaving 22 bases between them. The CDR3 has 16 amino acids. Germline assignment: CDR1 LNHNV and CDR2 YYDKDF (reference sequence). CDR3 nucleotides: TGTGCCACCAGCAGAGATTTCGCGGGGGCCGGGGAGACCCAGTTCTTC. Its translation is CATSRDFAGAGETQFF.

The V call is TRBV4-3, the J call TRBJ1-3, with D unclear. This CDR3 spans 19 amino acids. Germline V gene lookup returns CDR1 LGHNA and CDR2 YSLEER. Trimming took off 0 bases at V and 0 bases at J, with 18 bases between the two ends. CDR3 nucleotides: TGCGCCAGCAGCCAAGAGAGGGTCGGGAAACCCATCTCTGGAAACACCATATATTTT. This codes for CASSQERVGKPISGNTIYF.

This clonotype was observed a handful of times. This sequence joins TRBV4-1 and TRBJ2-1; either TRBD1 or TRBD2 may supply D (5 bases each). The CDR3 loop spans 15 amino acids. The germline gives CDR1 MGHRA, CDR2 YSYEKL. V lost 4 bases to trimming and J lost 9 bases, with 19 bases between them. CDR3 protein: CASSRRTVLGAEQFF. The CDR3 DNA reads TGCGCCAGCAGCCGCCGGACGGTACTAGGGGCTGAGCAGTTCTTC.

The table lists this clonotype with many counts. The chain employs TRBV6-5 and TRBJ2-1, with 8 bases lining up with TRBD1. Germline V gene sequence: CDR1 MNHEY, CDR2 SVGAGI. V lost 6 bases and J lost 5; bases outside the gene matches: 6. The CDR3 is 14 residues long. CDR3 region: CASSYGQGNNEQFF. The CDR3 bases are TGTGCCAGCAGCTATGGACAGGGAAACAATGAGCAGTTCTTC.

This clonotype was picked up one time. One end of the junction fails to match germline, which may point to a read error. The CDR3 protein is CASSEQGRGGEQFF. Written as DNA, the CDR3 is TGTGCTAGCAGCGAACAGGGACGGGGGGGCGAGCAGTTCTTC. The V gene is TRBV7-7, the J gene TRBJ2-1; 8 bases map to TRBD2. From germline, CDR1 is SSHAT and CDR2 FNYEAQ (reference sequence). The CDR3 has 14 residues.

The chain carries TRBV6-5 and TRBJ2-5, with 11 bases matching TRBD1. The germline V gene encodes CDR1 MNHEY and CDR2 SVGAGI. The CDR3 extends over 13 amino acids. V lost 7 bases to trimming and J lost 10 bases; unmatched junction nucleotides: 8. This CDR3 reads CASIGTGGEGQYF. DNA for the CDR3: TGTGCCAGCATTGGGACAGGGGGGGAAGGCCAGTACTTC.

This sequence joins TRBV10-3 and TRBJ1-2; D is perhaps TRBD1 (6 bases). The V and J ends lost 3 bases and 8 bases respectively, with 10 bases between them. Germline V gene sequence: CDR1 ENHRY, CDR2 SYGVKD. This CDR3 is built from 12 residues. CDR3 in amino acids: CAISDTGIGYTF. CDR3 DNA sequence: TGTGCCATCAGTGACACAGGGATAGGCTACACCTTC.

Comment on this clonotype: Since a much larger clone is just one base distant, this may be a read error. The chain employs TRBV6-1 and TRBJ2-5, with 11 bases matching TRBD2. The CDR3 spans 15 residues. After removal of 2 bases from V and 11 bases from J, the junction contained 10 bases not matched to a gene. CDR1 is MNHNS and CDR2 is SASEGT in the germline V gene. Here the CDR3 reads CASSELAGGYNEQYF. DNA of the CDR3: TGTGCCAGCAGTGAACTAGCGGGGGGCTACAATGAGCAGTACTTC.

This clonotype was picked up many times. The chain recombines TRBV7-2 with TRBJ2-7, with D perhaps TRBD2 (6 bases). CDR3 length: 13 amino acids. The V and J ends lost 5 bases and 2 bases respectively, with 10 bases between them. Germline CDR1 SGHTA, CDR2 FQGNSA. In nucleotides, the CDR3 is TGTGCCAGCAGCCCGGGACTTACCTACGAGCAGTACTTC. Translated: CASSPGLTYEQYF.

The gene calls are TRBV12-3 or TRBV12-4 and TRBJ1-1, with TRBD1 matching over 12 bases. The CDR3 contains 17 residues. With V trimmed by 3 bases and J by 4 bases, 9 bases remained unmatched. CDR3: CASSFVFRDRGLTEAFF. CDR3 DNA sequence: TGTGCCAGCAGTTTTGTTTTCCGGGACAGGGGGCTCACTGAAGCTTTCTTT.

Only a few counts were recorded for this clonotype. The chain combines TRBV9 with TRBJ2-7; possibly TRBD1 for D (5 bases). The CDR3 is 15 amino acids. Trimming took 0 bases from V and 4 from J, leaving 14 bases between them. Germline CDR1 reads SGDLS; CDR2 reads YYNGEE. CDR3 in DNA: TGTGCCAGCAGCGTAGCCCCAGGGCCTCCTTACGAGCAGTACTTC. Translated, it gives CASSVAPGPPYEQYF.

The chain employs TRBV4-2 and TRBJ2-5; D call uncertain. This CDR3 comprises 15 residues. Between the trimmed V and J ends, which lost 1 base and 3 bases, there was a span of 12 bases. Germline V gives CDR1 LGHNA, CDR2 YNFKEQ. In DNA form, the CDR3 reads TGTGCCAGCAGCCAAGTGGACGGGCAGGAAGAGACCCAGTACTTC. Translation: CASSQVDGQEETQYF.

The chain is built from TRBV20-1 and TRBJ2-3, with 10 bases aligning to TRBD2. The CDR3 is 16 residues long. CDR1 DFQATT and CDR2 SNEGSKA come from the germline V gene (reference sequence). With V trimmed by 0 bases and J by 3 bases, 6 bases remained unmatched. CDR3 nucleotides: TGCAGTGCTAGAGATCCCAGCGGGGGGGAAACAGATACGCAGTATTTT. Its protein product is CSARDPSGGETDTQYF.

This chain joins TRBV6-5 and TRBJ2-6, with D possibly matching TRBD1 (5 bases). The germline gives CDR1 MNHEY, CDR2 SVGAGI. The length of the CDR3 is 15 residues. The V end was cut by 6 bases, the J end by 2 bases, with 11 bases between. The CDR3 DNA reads TGTGCCAGCAGGTCCAGGGTGGCTGGGGCCAACGTCCTGACTTTC. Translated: CASRSRVAGANVLTF.